A selection of T cell receptor beta chains follows, all from one sample in a study of blood T cell repertoires in COVID-19. Produced via immunoSEQ multiplex PCR; TCRdb's table is partial and in-frame only. The data show 100,000 to 130,000 clones, approximately 89% seen once. Material for sequencing was peripheral blood. All receptors derive from a man aged 45-60 years with active or convalescent COVID-19. Both conserved end residues are part of each CDR3. D genes are given only for firm matches. Size tells how often a clone was seen (once, few, many) or the class of an expanded clone, and some rows leave it out.

CDR3nt,CDR3aa,d_gene,abundance,v_gene,j_gene
TGCGCCAGCAGTGCGACAGGCAACTATGGCTACACCTTC,CASSATGNYGYTF,NA,NA,TRBV10-2,TRBJ1-2
TGTGCCAGCAGCCCCGAGGGAGGGAAGCAGTTCTTC,CASSPEGGKQFF,TRBD2,once,TRBV9,TRBJ2-1
TGTGCCAGCAGTCGAACAGGGGGCGTACCCTACGAGCAGTACTTC,CASSRTGGVPYEQYF,TRBD1,NA,TRBV6-2/TRBV6-3,TRBJ2-7
TGTGCCAGCAGTTACGAGGGAGCGGGACTCTCGGATGAGCAGTTCTTC,CASSYEGAGLSDEQFF,TRBD2,medium-sized,TRBV6-6,TRBJ2-1
TGCAGTGCTAGTAAGGGAGGGTGGTACTACGAGCAGTACTTC,CSASKGGWYYEQYF,TRBD2,NA,TRBV20-1,TRBJ2-7
TGTGCCAGAACGCCCGGGACAACCTACGAGCAGTACTTC,CARTPGTTYEQYF,NA,NA,TRBV25-1,TRBJ2-7
TGTGCCAGCAGTTCCACCGGAGACAGCAAAAACATTCAGTACTTC,CASSSTGDSKNIQYF,NA,NA,TRBV28,TRBJ2-4
TGTGCCAGCACTCCGGACAGCCCTGGCGAGCAGTACTTC,CASTPDSPGEQYF,NA,NA,TRBV6-6,TRBJ2-7
TGTGCCAGCAGTTCGGCGGGACAGGGGGCGGCTGAAGCTTTCTTT,CASSSAGQGAAEAFF,TRBD1,NA,TRBV28,TRBJ1-1
TGTGCCAGCTCACCACCGGACAGGGGGGATACGCAGTATTTT,CASSPPDRGDTQYF,TRBD1,NA,TRBV18,TRBJ2-3
TGTGCCAGCAGCCCGGACAGGGGTCTCACAGATACGCAGTATTTT,CASSPDRGLTDTQYF,TRBD1,NA,TRBV2,TRBJ2-3
TGTGCCAGCAGCGGAGCTAGCGGGAGCTTGTGGGATACGCAGTATTTT,CASSGASGSLWDTQYF,TRBD2,once,TRBV7-8,TRBJ2-3
TGTGCCAGCAGCTCCCCTGAAGGACCGGGAGTCATCCTCTTT,CASSSPEGPGVILF,NA,NA,TRBV11-2,TRBJ1-1
TGTGCCAGCAGTTACAGAGGGAATCGAGAAAAACTGTTTTTT,CASSYRGNREKLFF,NA,NA,TRBV6-5,TRBJ1-4
TGTGCCAGCTCTCAGGGGGCCCTTACCTACGAGCAGTACTTC,CASSQGALTYEQYF,TRBD1,NA,TRBV28,TRBJ2-7
TGTGCCAGCAGAACAGGGAATTCACCCCTCCACTTT,CASRTGNSPLHF,NA,NA,TRBV6-5,TRBJ1-6
TGCGCCAGCACCGCGGACTTAGCGGGGCCTTTCACAGATACGCAGTATTTT,CASTADLAGPFTDTQYF,TRBD2,few,TRBV5-1,TRBJ2-3
TGTGCCAGTAGCGGGAGGGCCGGGAGTGAGCAGTTCTTC,CASSGRAGSEQFF,TRBD2,once,TRBV2,TRBJ2-1
TGTGCCAGTACCAAAAAGGGGGAGTTTTCACCCCTCCACTTT,CASTKKGEFSPLHF,NA,NA,TRBV19,TRBJ1-6
TGTGCCAGCAGCCGCGGCGGGATGGGCAATCAGCCCCAGCATTTT,CASSRGGMGNQPQHF,NA,NA,TRBV6-5,TRBJ1-5
TGTGCCAGCAGTTACTCGGGACTCGCCTCACAAGAGACCCAGTACTTC,CASSYSGLASQETQYF,NA,NA,TRBV6-5,TRBJ2-5
TGTGCCAGCAGTCCCCTCTACGGGAGTCGCGAGACCCAGTACTTC,CASSPLYGSRETQYF,NA,once,TRBV6-4,TRBJ2-5
TGTGCCAGCAGCCAAGCGTCGGGACAGGGTTACACTGAAGCTTTCTTT,CASSQASGQGYTEAFF,TRBD1,NA,TRBV3-1/TRBV3-2,TRBJ1-1
TGCAGCGTTAAGGCCCGGGGGGACACTGAAGCTTTCTTT,CSVKARGDTEAFF,NA,NA,TRBV29-1,TRBJ1-1
TGTGCCAGCAGTGAAGGCCCCATACTTAACTATGGCTACACCTTC,CASSEGPILNYGYTF,NA,NA,TRBV2,TRBJ1-2
TGTGCCAGCAGCCTGACAGGGAACACTGAAGCTTTCTTT,CASSLTGNTEAFF,NA,NA,TRBV5-4,TRBJ1-1
TGTGCCAGTAGCCAGACAGGGGGCAATCAGCCCCAGCATTTT,CASSQTGGNQPQHF,TRBD1,NA,TRBV19,TRBJ1-5
TGTGCCAGTAGTCTTCATGACAGGGACAGACACATTCCGAACTATGGCTACACCTTC,CASSLHDRDRHIPNYGYTF,TRBD1,NA,TRBV19,TRBJ1-2
TGCAGCGTTCGAATGACTAGCAGAGATACGCAGTATTTT,CSVRMTSRDTQYF,TRBD2,NA,TRBV29-1,TRBJ2-3
TGTGCCAGCAGAAGACTAGCCGTCGACCAAGAGACCCAGTACTTC,CASRRLAVDQETQYF,TRBD2,NA,TRBV6-5,TRBJ2-5
TGCGCCAGCAGTGATCTGGGGGCGACGGTAGAGACCCAGTACTTC,CASSDLGATVETQYF,NA,NA,TRBV10-2,TRBJ2-5
TGTGCCAGCAGTGAATGGACGGGGTTCAACTACGAGCAGTACTTC,CASSEWTGFNYEQYF,NA,NA,TRBV6-1,TRBJ2-7
TGTGCCAGCAGCTCATTTGGGAGGTTTAGCTCCTACAATGAGCAGTTCTTC,CASSSFGRFSSYNEQFF,NA,once,TRBV27,TRBJ2-1
TGTGCCAGTACCCGGAGCTCTGGGGCCAACGTCCTGACTTTC,CASTRSSGANVLTF,NA,NA,TRBV19,TRBJ2-6
TGCAGCTGGGGGACTGGGGGAACTAATGAAAAACTGTTTTTT,CSWGTGGTNEKLFF,NA,NA,TRBV29-1,TRBJ1-4